Here is one T cell receptor beta chain with its context. Its specificity is unknown. This entry comes from a study of T cell responses to AZD1222 COVID-19 vaccine. Study results and limitations: Sampling captured repertoires only after the peak T cell response.

Some clones are missing from TCRdb's copy, which holds only in-frame ones; the method was immunoSEQ multiplex PCR. In the table there are 120,000 to 150,000 clones, roughly nine tenths of which are singletons. Germline-derived CDR1 and CDR2 are ENHRY and SYGVKD. Trimming cost V 10 bases and J 0 bases, with 15 bases left between them. The CDR3 runs 15 residues. This specimen was peripheral blood, taken 28 days after the second AZD1222 dose. The sequence was collected from an adult who received the AZD1222 COVID-19 vaccine. The rearrangement links TRBV10-3 to TRBJ2-2; the D gene is possibly TRBD2 (5 bases). The CDR3 DNA sequence: TGTGCCACCATAGCGCAAACCCCGAACACCGGGGAGCTGTTTTTT. Translated, it gives CATIAQTPNTGELFF.